In its sample, the clone carrying this T cell receptor (beta chain) was seen once. Its matching antigen is unknown. Use of 60 Vbeta and 13 Jbeta primers characterized the PCR. Sequenced by immunoSEQ multiplex PCR; TCRdb stores in-frame clones only, minus some. The sample consists of about 170,000 clones, about four fifths of them appearing once. The data stem from a study of cytomegalovirus exposure and HLA in healthy donors. Whole-study context: From HLA-typed donors, an early data release held roughly 80 million unique TCRs. General study findings and limits: A reported reduction in N-insertions relative to the approximately 670-donor mean was seen in an Asian-associated ancestry cluster in a later analysis. Within a later analysis, the majority of CMV-associated TCR beta chains appeared HLA-restricted. In a later analysis, DRB1 alleles had the most associated TCRs; HLA-C alleles the fewest.

The sequence derives from a woman aged 45 to 65 in good health and CMV-seropositive. The material sequenced was PBMCs.

As DNA, the CDR3 is TGTGCCAGCAGCCTAGGGACAGGGGTCTACGAGCAGTACTTC. It specifies CASSLGTGVYEQYF. This rearrangement joins TRBV7-9 to TRBJ2-5; 10 positions agree with TRBD1. The J call may be in error: the DNA end matches TRBJ2-7 better. The V gene's germline CDR1 is SEHNR and CDR2 FQNEAQ (reference sequence). The CDR3 is 14 residues long.